This TCR beta chain comes out of a study of blood T cell repertoires in COVID-19 (TCRdb year 2020). Describing the broader study: Collaborator samples came from the United States, Italy and Spain and covered acute and convalescent phases of COVID-19. Subjects who had been exposed to COVID-19, were actively infected with it, or had recovered from it provided the deeply sampled blood TCRbeta repertoires that made up the dataset. The repertoires were made available in a free public database intended to serve as a resource for research on the immune response to SARS-CoV-2. Where available, HLA class I and class II types were obtained from metadata supplied by the sample provider rather than from assay-based typing. Nearly every sample came with metadata listing a de-identified subject ID, COVID-19 status, age in years and sex. The prospective study material was composed of cDNA or gDNA derived from T cells, B-cell-depleted T cells, or PBMCs. The samples were drawn from two sources: the first 160 participants of the ongoing ImmuneRACE study, and fewer than 1,500 subjects contributed by 6 global collaborators.

Points on this clone: What this receptor recognizes is not known. The record has no base qualities; no much larger clone is one base away.

The investigation overall reported the following: Clinical and demographic metadata were provided uncurated, with the amount varying by source and participant.

Another Seattle source contributed samples from volunteer blood donors who had recovered from COVID-19. Whole blood was collected in K2EDTA tubes by collaborating institutions according to the institutions' own protocols. For TCRbeta analysis, collaborators shipped samples as frozen whole blood, isolated PBMCs, or DNA extracted from either of those sample types. Taken from cysteine to phenylalanine, the CDR3 has 15 residues. Just CDR3 DNA is preserved here, 45 bases in frame from base 1. CDR1 and CDR2 are drawn from the germline V gene: MDHEN, SYDVKM. V and J are truncated by 7 bases and 5 bases respectively, leaving an intervening sequence of 18 bases. The immunoSEQ Assay, a bias-controlled multiplex PCR, was used to amplify TCRbeta CDR3 regions from genomic DNA. The authors processed their data as follows. The number of nucleated cells in each sample was estimated by amplification of reference gene primers within the assay. Sequence reads were collapsed and filtered to measure the absolute abundance of every unique TCRbeta CDR3 rearrangement. For each sample, productive Simpson clonality was calculated as the square root of Simpson's diversity index across productive rearrangements. TCRdb took over this immuneACCESS table, retaining in-frame rearrangements with V and J assigned. Such tables are incomplete; in checked studies, under half of the missing clones stem from an unresolved V gene, and the remainder is unexplained. The DNA gave D and trimming, while V, J and clone size come from that table. Within this sample are about 180,000 clones, with roughly nine tenths of them counted one time only. The ten most abundant clones make up around 1.9% of the sample.

The specimen sequenced was peripheral blood. The clonotype originates from a man aged 18 to 29 who had recovered from COVID-19. This chain is built from TRBV28 and TRBJ2-4; TRBD2 might be the D gene, on 7 matching bases. The nucleotides read TGTGCCAGCACTACGGGCGGGGGCCCCCAAAACATTCAGTACTTC. It encodes CASTTGGGPQNIQYF.